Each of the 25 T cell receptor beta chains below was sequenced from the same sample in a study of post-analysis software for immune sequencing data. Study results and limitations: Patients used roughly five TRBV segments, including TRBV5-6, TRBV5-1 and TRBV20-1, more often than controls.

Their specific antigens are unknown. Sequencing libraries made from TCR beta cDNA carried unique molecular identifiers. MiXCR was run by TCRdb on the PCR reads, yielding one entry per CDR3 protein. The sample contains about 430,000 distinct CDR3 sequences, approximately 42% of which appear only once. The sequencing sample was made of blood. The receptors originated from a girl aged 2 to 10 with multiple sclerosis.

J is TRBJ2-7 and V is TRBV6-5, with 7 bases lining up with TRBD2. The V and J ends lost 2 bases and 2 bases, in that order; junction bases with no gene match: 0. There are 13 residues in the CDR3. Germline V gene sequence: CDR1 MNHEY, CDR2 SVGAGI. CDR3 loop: CASSYGRAYEQYF. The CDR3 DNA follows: TGTGCCAGCAGTTACGGGAGGGCCTACGAGCAGTACTTC.

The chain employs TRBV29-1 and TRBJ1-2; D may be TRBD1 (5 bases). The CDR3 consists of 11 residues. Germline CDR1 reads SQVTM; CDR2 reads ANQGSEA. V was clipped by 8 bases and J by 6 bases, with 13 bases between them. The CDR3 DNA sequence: TGCAGCCTGGGGCAGGGTGATGGCTACACCTTC. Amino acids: CSLGQGDGYTF.

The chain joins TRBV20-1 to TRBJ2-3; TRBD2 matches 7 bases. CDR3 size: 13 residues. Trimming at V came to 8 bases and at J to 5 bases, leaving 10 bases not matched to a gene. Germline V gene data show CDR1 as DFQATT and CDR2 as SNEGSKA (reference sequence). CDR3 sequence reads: CSFRGGRQDTQYF. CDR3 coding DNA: TGCAGTTTCAGAGGCGGGAGACAAGATACGCAGTATTTT.

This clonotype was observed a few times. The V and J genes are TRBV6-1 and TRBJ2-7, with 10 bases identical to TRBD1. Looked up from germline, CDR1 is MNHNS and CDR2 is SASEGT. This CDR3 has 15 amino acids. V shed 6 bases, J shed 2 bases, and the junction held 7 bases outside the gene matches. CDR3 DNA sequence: TGTGCCAGCAGGGGACAGGGGACAACTACCTACGAGCAGTACTTC. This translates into CASRGQGTTTYEQYF.

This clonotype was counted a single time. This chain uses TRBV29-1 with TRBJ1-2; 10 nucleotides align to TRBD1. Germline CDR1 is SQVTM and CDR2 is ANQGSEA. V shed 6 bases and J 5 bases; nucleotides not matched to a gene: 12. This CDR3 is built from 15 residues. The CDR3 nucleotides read TGCAGCGTCGCGGACAGCCGGACAGGGGGATATGGCTACACCTTC. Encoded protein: CSVADSRTGGYGYTF.

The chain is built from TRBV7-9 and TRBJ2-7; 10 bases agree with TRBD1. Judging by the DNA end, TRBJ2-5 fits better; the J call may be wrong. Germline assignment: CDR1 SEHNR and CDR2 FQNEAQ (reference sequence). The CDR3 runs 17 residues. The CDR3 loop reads CASSQLRTGGTSETQYF. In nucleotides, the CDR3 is TGTGCCAGCAGCCAGCTGCGGACAGGGGGGACCTCAGAGACCCAGTACTTC.

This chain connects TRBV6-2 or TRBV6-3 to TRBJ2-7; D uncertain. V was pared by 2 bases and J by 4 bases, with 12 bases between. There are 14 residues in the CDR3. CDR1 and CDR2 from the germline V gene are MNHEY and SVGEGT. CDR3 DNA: TGTGCCAGCAGTTACCCCAGGACCAATTACGAGCAGTACTTC. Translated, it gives CASSYPRTNYEQYF.

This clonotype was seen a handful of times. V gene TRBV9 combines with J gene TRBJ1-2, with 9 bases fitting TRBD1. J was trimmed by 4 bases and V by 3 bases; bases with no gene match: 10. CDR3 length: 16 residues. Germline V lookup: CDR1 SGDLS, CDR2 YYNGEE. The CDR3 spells CASSEPWDRDSYGYTF. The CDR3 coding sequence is TGTGCCAGCAGCGAACCGTGGGACAGGGACTCCTATGGCTACACCTTC.

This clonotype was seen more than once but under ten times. In DNA form, the CDR3 reads TGTGCCACCAGCAGAGCAGGGGGAAACTATGGCTACACCTTC. Protein product: CATSRAGGNYGYTF. The chain joins TRBV15 to TRBJ1-2; 7 positions agree with TRBD1. This CDR3 spans 14 amino acids. Germline V CDR1 and CDR2: LNHNV, YYDKDF (reference sequence). V gave up 1 base and J gave up 2 bases; unmatched junction bases: 1. Full variable domain (missing parts from reference TRBV15 and TRBJ1-2): DAMVIQNPRYQVTQFGKPVTLSCSQTLNHNVMYWYQQKSSQAPKLLFHYYDKDFNNEADTPDNFQSRRPNTSFCFLDIRSPGLGDTAMYLCATSRAGGNYGYTFGSGTRLTVV.

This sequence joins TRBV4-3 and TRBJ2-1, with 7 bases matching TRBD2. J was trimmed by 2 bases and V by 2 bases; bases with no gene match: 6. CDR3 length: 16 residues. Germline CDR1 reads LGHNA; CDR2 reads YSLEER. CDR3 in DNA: TGCGCCAGCAGCCAAAATATGCTAGCGGCCTACAATGAGCAGTTCTTC. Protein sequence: CASSQNMLAAYNEQFF.

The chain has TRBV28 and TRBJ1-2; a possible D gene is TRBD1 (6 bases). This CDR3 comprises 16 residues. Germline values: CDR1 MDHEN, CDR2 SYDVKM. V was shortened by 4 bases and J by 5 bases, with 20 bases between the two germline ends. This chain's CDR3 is CASSSDRPQANYGYTF. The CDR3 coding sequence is TGTGCCAGCAGTTCCGACAGGCCCCAGGCCAATTATGGCTACACCTTC.

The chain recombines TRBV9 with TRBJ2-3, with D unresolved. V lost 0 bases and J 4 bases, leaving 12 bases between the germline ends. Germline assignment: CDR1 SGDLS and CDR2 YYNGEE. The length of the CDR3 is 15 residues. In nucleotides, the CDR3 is TGTGCCAGCAGCGTAGAGAAAGGCTTGGCAGATACGCAGTATTTT. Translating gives CASSVEKGLADTQYF.

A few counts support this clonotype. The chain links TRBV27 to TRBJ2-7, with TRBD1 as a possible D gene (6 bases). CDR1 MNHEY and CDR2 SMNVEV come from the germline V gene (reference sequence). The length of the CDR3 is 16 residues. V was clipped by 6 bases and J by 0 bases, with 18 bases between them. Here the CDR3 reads CASSPDRHHGSYEQYF. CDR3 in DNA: TGTGCCAGCAGCCCCGACAGGCACCACGGCTCCTACGAGCAGTACTTC.

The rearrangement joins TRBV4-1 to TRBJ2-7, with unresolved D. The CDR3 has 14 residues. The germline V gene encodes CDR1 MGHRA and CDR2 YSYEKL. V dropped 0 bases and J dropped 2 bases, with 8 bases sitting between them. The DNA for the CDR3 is TGCGCCAGCAGCCAAGAAGTGGCTGCCTACGAGCAGTACTTC. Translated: CASSQEVAAYEQYF.

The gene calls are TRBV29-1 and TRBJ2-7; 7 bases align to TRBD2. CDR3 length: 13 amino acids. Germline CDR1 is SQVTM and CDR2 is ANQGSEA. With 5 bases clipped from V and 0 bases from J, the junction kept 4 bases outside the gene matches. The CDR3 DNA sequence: TGCAGCGTTACTAGCGCCATCTCCTACGAGCAGTACTTC. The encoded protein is CSVTSAISYEQYF.

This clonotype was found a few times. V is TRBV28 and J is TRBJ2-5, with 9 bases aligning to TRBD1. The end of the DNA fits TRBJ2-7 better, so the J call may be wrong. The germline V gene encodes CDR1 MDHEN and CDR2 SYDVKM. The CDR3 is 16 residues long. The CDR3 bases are TGTGCCAGCAGTTTATCACGGACAGGGGTAAGGGACGAGCAGTACTTC. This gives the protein CASSLSRTGVRDEQYF.

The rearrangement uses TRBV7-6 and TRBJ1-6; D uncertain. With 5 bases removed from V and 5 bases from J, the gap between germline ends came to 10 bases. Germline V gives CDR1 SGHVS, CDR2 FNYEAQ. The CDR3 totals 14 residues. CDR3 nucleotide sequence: TGTGCCAGCAGCCGACGGGGAGATAATTCACCCCTCCACTTT. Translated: CASSRRGDNSPLHF. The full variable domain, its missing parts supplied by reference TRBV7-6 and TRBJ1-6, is GAGVSQSPRYKVTKRGQDVALRCDPISGHVSLYWYRQALGQGPEFLTYFNYEAQQDKSGLPNDRFSAERPEGSISTLTIQRTEQRDSAMYRCASSRRGDNSPLHFGNGTRLTVT.

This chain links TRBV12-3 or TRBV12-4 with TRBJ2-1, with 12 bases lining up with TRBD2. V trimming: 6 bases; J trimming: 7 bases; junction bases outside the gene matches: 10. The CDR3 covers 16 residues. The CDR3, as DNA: TGTGCCAGCAGCCGTCTAGCGGGGGGGCCGGGGAATGAGCAGTTCTTC. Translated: CASSRLAGGPGNEQFF.

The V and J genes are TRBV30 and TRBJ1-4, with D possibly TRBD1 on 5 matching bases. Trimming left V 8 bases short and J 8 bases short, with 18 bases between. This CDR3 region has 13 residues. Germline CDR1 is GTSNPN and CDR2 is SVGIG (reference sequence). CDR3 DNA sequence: TGTGCCGCCTCAGGCAGGGCCGAAGAAAAACTGTTTTTT. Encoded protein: CAASGRAEEKLFF.

CDR3 amino acids: CASSKVTDEQFF. CDR3 bases: TGTGCCAGCAGCAAAGTAACGGATGAGCAGTTCTTC. This chain joins TRBV21-1 and TRBJ2-1. TRBV21-1 is assigned pseudogene status. The CDR3 covers 12 residues.

As DNA, the CDR3 is TGTGCCAGCAGCCAAGGGGGGCTTATAGGCTCCTACGAGCAGTACTTC. Translating gives CASSQGGLIGSYEQYF. The rearrangement joins TRBV14 to TRBJ2-7, with a tentative D call TRBD1 (6 bases). Trimming took off 1 base at V and 0 bases at J, with 13 bases between the two ends. Germline V lookup: CDR1 SGHDN, CDR2 FVKESK. The CDR3 extends over 16 amino acids.

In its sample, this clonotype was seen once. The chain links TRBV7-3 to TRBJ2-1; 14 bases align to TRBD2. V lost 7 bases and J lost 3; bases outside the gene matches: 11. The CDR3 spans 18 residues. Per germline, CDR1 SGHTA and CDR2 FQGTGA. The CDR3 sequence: CASNPRTSGGQDYNEQFF. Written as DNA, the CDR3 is TGTGCCAGCAACCCCAGGACTAGCGGGGGGCAGGACTACAATGAGCAGTTCTTC.

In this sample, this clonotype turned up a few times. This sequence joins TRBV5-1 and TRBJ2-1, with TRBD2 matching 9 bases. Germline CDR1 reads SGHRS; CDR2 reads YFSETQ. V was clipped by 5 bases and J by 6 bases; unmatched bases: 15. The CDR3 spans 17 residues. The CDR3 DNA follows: TGCGCCAGCAGTGTTGAACCGCTAGCGGGGAGGGGCAATGAGCAGTTCTTC. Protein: CASSVEPLAGRGNEQFF.

The CDR3 nucleotides are TGTGCCAGCAGGGGACTAGCGGGATCATTAGATACGCAGTATTTT. Translating gives CASRGLAGSLDTQYF. The V gene is TRBV6-5, the J gene TRBJ2-3; 13 bases are shared with TRBD2. Trimming removed 6 bases from V and 5 bases from J; junction bases left unmatched: 5. CDR1 is MNHEY, CDR2 SVGAGI, per germline. The CDR3 runs to 15 residues.

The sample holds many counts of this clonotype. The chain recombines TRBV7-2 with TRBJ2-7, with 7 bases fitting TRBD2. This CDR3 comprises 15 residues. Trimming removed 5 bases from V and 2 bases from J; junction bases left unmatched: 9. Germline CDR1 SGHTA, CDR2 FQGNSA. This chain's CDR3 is CASSPSWDYTYEQYF. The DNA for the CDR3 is TGTGCCAGCAGCCCCAGCTGGGACTACACCTACGAGCAGTACTTC.